A selection of T cell receptor beta chains follows, all from one sample in a study of shared clonotypes between healthy human individuals. Generated by immunoSEQ multiplex PCR, the TCRdb table keeps only in-frame clones and is missing some. The sample has millions of clones, around nine tenths seen once. The sample comprised naive CD4+ T cells sorted from blood. The receptors stem from a man between 18 and 29 years old in good health. The CDR3 runs from the conserved cysteine through the conserved F or W. D genes are given only for firm matches. Only part of the rows carry a size: once, few, many, or a class if the clone is expanded.

TRBD2	TRBJ2-7	TRBV5-4	NA	CASSTTGTSGRPSSYEQYF	TGTGCCAGCAGCACGACCGGGACTAGCGGGAGGCCCAGCTCCTACGAGCAGTACTTC
NA	TRBJ1-4	TRBV28	NA	CASSITSGGAGQLFF	TGTGCCAGCAGTATCACATCGGGGGGCGCTGGACAACTGTTTTTT
TRBD1	TRBJ2-6	TRBV25-1	NA	CATTKDRGTAGANVLTF	TGTGCCACAACGAAGGACAGGGGGACCGCTGGGGCCAACGTCCTGACTTTC
NA	TRBJ1-2	TRBV28	NA	CASSLDSYYGYTF	TGTGCCAGCAGTTTAGACAGCTACTATGGCTACACCTTC
TRBD2	TRBJ2-7	TRBV7-2	NA	CASSFLAGSSYEQYF	TGTGCCAGCAGCTTCCTAGCGGGAAGCTCCTACGAGCAGTACTTC
NA	TRBJ2-2	TRBV28	once	CASSLGSRNTGELFF	TGTGCCAGCAGTTTGGGTAGCAGAAACACCGGGGAGCTGTTTTTT
NA	TRBJ1-5	TRBV15	few	CATSRGQEGNQPQHF	TGTGCCACCAGCAGAGGACAGGAGGGCAATCAGCCCCAGCATTTT
NA	TRBJ1-2	TRBV20-1	NA	CSASGLSGYTF	TGCAGTGCTAGTGGTCTTAGTGGCTACACCTTC
TRBD1	TRBJ1-1	TRBV5-1	NA	CASSWDRDTEAFF	TGCGCCAGCAGCTGGGACAGGGACACTGAAGCTTTCTTT
NA	TRBJ1-2	TRBV7-9	once	CASSLGLGFGYTF	TGTGCCAGCAGCTTAGGGTTAGGGTTTGGCTACACCTTC
TRBD1	TRBJ2-7	TRBV11-3	once	CASSLGTGVPYEQYF	TGTGCCAGCAGCTTAGGGACAGGGGTGCCCTACGAGCAGTACTTC
NA	TRBJ2-7	TRBV30	NA	CAWARRGKLSYEQYF	TGTGCCTGGGCCCGGAGGGGTAAACTCTCCTACGAGCAGTACTTC
NA	TRBJ1-5	TRBV4-3	NA	CASSQEWVTWEPQHF	TGCGCCAGCAGCCAAGAATGGGTTACGTGGGAGCCCCAGCATTTT
NA	TRBJ1-1	TRBV6-5	NA	CASSRTQNTEAFF	TGTGCCAGCAGCCGCACACAGAACACTGAAGCTTTCTTT
TRBD1	TRBJ2-6	TRBV28	NA	CASSPGQGATGANVLTF	TGTGCCAGCAGCCCGGGACAGGGGGCGACTGGGGCCAACGTCCTGACTTTC
NA	TRBJ1-1	TRBV7-9	few	CASSQSGSNTEAFF	TGTGCCAGCAGCCAATCCGGGTCAAACACTGAAGCTTTCTTT
NA	TRBJ2-2	TRBV18	NA	CASSKADIANTGELFF	TGTGCCAGCTCAAAAGCGGATATAGCGAACACCGGGGAGCTGTTTTTT
NA	TRBJ1-5	TRBV9	NA	CASSPRQSGVVAQHF	TGTGCCAGCAGCCCCAGACAGTCGGGGGTAGTCGCCCAGCATTTT
TRBD1	TRBJ2-4	TRBV6-1	NA	CASSDRQGAAKNIQYF	TGTGCCAGCAGTGATCGACAGGGGGCCGCCAAAAACATTCAGTACTTC
NA	TRBJ2-7	TRBV5-1	NA	CASSGGNSYEQYF	TGCGCCAGCTCCGGGGGCAACTCCTACGAGCAGTACTTC
NA	TRBJ1-1	TRBV4-1	NA	CASSRWSAGELNTEAFF	TGCGCCAGCAGCCGCTGGTCGGCGGGGGAACTGAACACTGAAGCTTTCTTT
NA	TRBJ2-2	TRBV19	NA	CATVRRGGTGELFF	TGTGCCACCGTCCGACGAGGGGGTACCGGGGAGCTGTTTTTT
NA	TRBJ2-1	TRBV28	NA	CASSSYNEQFF	TGTGCCAGCAGCTCCTACAATGAGCAGTTCTTC
NA	TRBJ2-3	TRBV30	NA	CAWSVGIFTDTQYF	TGTGCCTGGAGTGTTGGGATATTCACAGATACGCAGTATTTT
NA	TRBJ1-5	TRBV30	NA	CAWSEGSGRGQPQHF	TGTGCCTGGAGTGAGGGGTCAGGTAGAGGGCAGCCCCAGCATTTT
TRBD1	TRBJ1-1	TRBV25-1	NA	CASSDIDRVKMNTEAFF	TGTGCCAGCAGTGATATCGACAGGGTAAAAATGAACACTGAAGCTTTCTTT
NA	TRBJ2-1	TRBV6-5	NA	CASSVLMGENEQFF	TGTGCCAGCAGCGTCCTAATGGGGGAGAATGAGCAGTTCTTC
NA	TRBJ1-5	TRBV27	NA	CASSLQFNQPQHF	TGTGCCAGCAGTTTACAGTTCAATCAGCCCCAGCATTTT
NA	TRBJ2-3	TRBV29-1	NA	CSTDTQYF	TGCAGCACAGATACGCAGTATTTT
NA	TRBJ2-3	TRBV11-2	once	CASSPSFRTDTQYF	TGTGCCAGCAGCCCTTCTTTTCGAACCGATACGCAGTATTTT
NA	TRBJ2-4	TRBV6-5	NA	CASSYGQGNIQYF	TGTGCCAGCAGTTACGGGCAGGGCAACATTCAGTACTTC
NA	TRBJ1-1	TRBV10-3	few	CAISGPGGTEAFF	TGTGCCATCAGTGGACCCGGGGGCACTGAAGCTTTCTTT
NA	TRBJ2-1	TRBV5-1	once	CASRQGLTINNEQFF	TGCGCCAGCAGGCAGGGCCTTACCATCAACAATGAGCAGTTCTTC
TRBD2	TRBJ2-1	TRBV11-2	NA	CASSLRSLAGSNEQFF	TGTGCCAGCAGCTTAAGATCACTAGCGGGGTCTAATGAGCAGTTCTTC
NA	TRBJ1-6	TRBV6-1	NA	CASSELGTSTYNSPLHF	TGTGCCAGCAGTGAACTTGGGACATCCACCTATAATTCACCCCTCCACTTT
TRBD1	TRBJ2-1	TRBV6-1	NA	CASSEAGTGNNEQFF	TGTGCCAGCAGTGAAGCCGGGACAGGGAATAATGAGCAGTTCTTC
NA	TRBJ2-1	TRBV7-9	NA	CASSPSGAGSNEQFF	TGTGCCAGCAGCCCCTCCGGTGCAGGGAGCAATGAGCAGTTCTTC
TRBD1	TRBJ1-5	TRBV4-1	NA	CASSQDLQGAGQPQHF	TGCGCCAGCAGCCAAGATCTACAGGGGGCAGGGCAGCCCCAGCATTTT
TRBD1	TRBJ1-2	TRBV5-1	NA	CASSSDRAGGDGYTF	TGCGCCAGCAGCTCGGACAGGGCCGGTGGAGATGGCTACACCTTC
NA	TRBJ1-1	TRBV18	NA	CASSPRLNTEAFF	TGTGCCAGCTCCCCGCGTTTGAACACTGAAGCTTTCTTT
NA	TRBJ2-5	TRBV19	NA	CASSIVPVGMETQYF	TGTGCCAGTAGTATAGTTCCAGTCGGGATGGAGACCCAGTACTTC
TRBD2	TRBJ2-7	TRBV9	NA	CASSVDEGGPSREQYF	TGTGCCAGCAGCGTAGATGAGGGAGGGCCCTCGCGCGAGCAGTACTTC
NA	TRBJ1-6	TRBV11-2	NA	CASSLVEGTPLHF	TGTGCCAGCAGCTTAGTGGAGGGAACACCCCTCCACTTT
TRBD1	TRBJ2-3	TRBV19	NA	CASSPPSRTGGRDTQYF	TGTGCCAGCTCACCCCCCTCCAGGACAGGGGGCAGAGATACGCAGTATTTT
NA	TRBJ1-6	TRBV5-8	few	CASYPSRYNSPLHF	TGTGCCAGCTACCCAAGCCGATATAATTCACCCCTCCACTTT
NA	TRBJ2-2	TRBV7-9	NA	CASSPRSTGELFF	TGTGCCAGCAGCCCAAGAAGTACCGGGGAGCTGTTTTTT
TRBD1	TRBJ1-1	TRBV10-3	NA	CAIRPTTGVRNTEAFF	TGTGCCATCAGACCGACGACAGGGGTTCGGAACACTGAAGCTTTCTTT
NA	TRBJ1-1	TRBV19	NA	CASSSGRKGGNTEAFF	TGTGCCAGTAGTTCCGGACGTAAAGGGGGGAACACTGAAGCTTTCTTT
TRBD1	TRBJ2-5	TRBV5-1	NA	CASSPGTGKETQYF	TGCGCCAGCAGTCCCGGGACAGGGAAAGAGACCCAGTACTTC
TRBD2	TRBJ2-2	TRBV7-9	NA	CASSLAGRDNTGELFF	TGTGCCAGCAGCTTAGCCGGGAGGGATAACACCGGGGAGCTGTTTTTT
TRBD1	TRBJ1-1	TRBV6-1	NA	CASPETGPQSEAFF	TGTGCCAGCCCTGAGACAGGGCCTCAATCTGAAGCTTTCTTT
TRBD1	TRBJ1-2	TRBV7-3	NA	CASSPGGVTGNYGYTF	TGTGCCAGCAGCCCAGGGGGGGTGACAGGGAACTATGGCTACACCTTC
NA	TRBJ2-5	TRBV25-1	NA	CASSGVGGLPQETQYF	TGTGCCAGCAGTGGGGTCGGAGGGCTGCCCCAAGAGACCCAGTACTTC
NA	TRBJ2-3	TRBV28	once	CASSSTTDTQYF	TGTGCCAGCAGTTCGACCACAGATACGCAGTATTTT
NA	TRBJ2-6	TRBV5-5	NA	CASSRGHGPAGANVLTF	TGTGCCAGCAGTCGGGGCCACGGCCCTGCTGGGGCCAACGTCCTGACTTTC
TRBD2	TRBJ2-7	TRBV6-1	NA	CASSEASGRSFGYEQYF	TGTGCCAGCAGTGAGGCTAGCGGGAGGAGTTTCGGCTACGAGCAGTACTTC
NA	TRBJ2-3	TRBV4-1	NA	CASSQGSDIPTDTQYF	TGCGCCAGCAGCCAAGGATCTGACATACCCACAGATACGCAGTATTTT
NA	TRBJ2-7	TRBV30	NA	CAWSVRIYEQYF	TGTGCCTGGAGTGTACGCATCTACGAGCAGTACTTC